This T cell receptor (beta chain) was observed in a study of early T cells in non-severe SARS-CoV-2 infection. Across the whole study: Sequencing input comprised bulk RNA from unsorted whole blood; chain pairing was not available. Study-level findings and limits: Using VDJdb, the matching emphasized anti-spike CD8 responses while missing private and CD4 specificities.

Individually, cDNA molecules had unique molecular identifiers attached to them. TCRdb reanalysed the 5' RACE reads using MiXCR and keeps one entry per CDR3 protein. The sample lists 80,000 to 95,000 distinct CDR3 sequences; roughly 15% were seen once. This clonotype was seen only a few times. Its specificity is unknown. This sequence was found in an adult who was a healthcare worker with PCR-confirmed SARS-CoV-2 infection or an uninfected control (not recorded which). This specimen was whole blood, taken at baseline.

The CDR3 sequence: CASSQDIEYQETQYF. CDR3 nucleotides: TGCGCCAGCAGCCAAGACATAGAGTACCAAGAGACCCAGTACTTC. The J gene is TRBJ2-5, the V gene TRBV4-3; D is uncertain. Trimming shortened V by 0 bases and J by 0 bases, and 8 bases separated the two germline ends. Germline CDR1 and CDR2: LGHNA and YSLEER. The CDR3 extends over 15 amino acids.